The entry below describes one TCR beta chain. The V and J ends lost 5 bases and 0 bases respectively, with 10 bases between them. CDR3 length: 15 amino acids. Germline loops: CDR1 KGHSH, CDR2 LQKENI. The data originate from a study of control samples from healthy donors and cancer patients. Generated by immunoSEQ multiplex PCR, the TCRdb table keeps only in-frame clones and is missing some. The sample holds 78,000 or so clones, around four fifths seen once. The receptor's source is a man over 45 in good health. This rearrangement joins TRBV18 to TRBJ1-4; D is ambiguous. Input material: blood. CDR3 loop: CASSSGAATNEKLFF. The CDR3 bases are TGTGCCAGCTCATCCGGAGCCGCAACTAATGAAAAACTGTTTTTT. Based on the CDR3 plus reference TRBV18 and TRBJ1-4, the full variable domain is NAGVMQNPRHLVRRRGQEARLRCSPMKGHSHVYWYRQLPEEGLKFMVYLQKENIIDESGMPKERFSAEFPKEGPSILRIQQVVRGDSAAYFCASSSGAATNEKLFFGSGTQLSVL.